These T cell receptor beta chains were read from a single sample in a study of blood T cell repertoires in COVID-19. The protocol was immunoSEQ multiplex PCR, while the TCRdb copy is restricted to in-frame clones and leaves out a portion. The repertoire holds about 200,000 clones, with 75% to 90% as singletons. Sequencing was performed on PBMCs or T cells enriched from blood (not recorded which). These TCRs come from a woman aged 25 to 45 who had recovered from COVID-19. Both conserved end residues are part of each CDR3. A D gene is named only where the DNA matches it firmly. Rows may omit the clone size; those that give it use once, few, many or a size class.

v_gene	d_gene	j_gene	abundance	CDR3nt	CDR3aa
TRBV24-1	TRBD2	TRBJ2-1	once	TGTGCCACCAGTGACGTTAGCGGGAGTACGTACAATGAGCAGTTCTTC	CATSDVSGSTYNEQFF
TRBV7-9	-	TRBJ1-3	-	TGTGCCAGCAGGGCAGGGGCTGGAAACACCATATATTTT	CASRAGAGNTIYF
TRBV19	-	TRBJ2-7	-	TGTGCCAGTAGTGCGGGACTCATGAGCTCCTACGAGCAGTACTTC	CASSAGLMSSYEQYF
TRBV5-5	TRBD1	TRBJ1-1	-	TGTGCCAGCAGCTTGCAGGGGGCGAACACTGAAGCTTTCTTT	CASSLQGANTEAFF
TRBV19	-	TRBJ2-7	-	TGTGCCAGCTCAGCACGGGTGGGCGAGCAGTACTTC	CASSARVGEQYF
TRBV5-5	-	TRBJ1-6	-	TGTGCCAGCAGCTTGTTAGGGGTCTATAATTCACCCCTCCACTTT	CASSLLGVYNSPLHF
TRBV5-8	-	TRBJ1-1	-	TGTGCCAGCAGCTGGGGGGTCGGCAGAACTGAAGCTTTCTTT	CASSWGVGRTEAFF
TRBV5-6	TRBD2	TRBJ2-1	-	TGTGCCAGCAGCATACGACTAGCCAATGAGCAGTTCTTC	CASSIRLANEQFF
TRBV6-6	TRBD2	TRBJ2-7	-	TGTGCCAGCAGCAGCCCTCAGCGGGAGAGGACCTACGAGCAGTACTTC	CASSSPQRERTYEQYF
TRBV5-8	-	TRBJ2-5	-	TGTGCCAGCAGCTTGCCTACTCAAGAGACCCAGTACTTC	CASSLPTQETQYF
TRBV24-1	-	TRBJ2-1	few	TGTGCCACCAGTGCAGGGGTGGGATTAAACAATGAGCAGTTCTTC	CATSAGVGLNNEQFF
TRBV7-9	-	TRBJ2-7	-	TGTGCCAGCAGCTTGGGGAGGTCCTACGAGCAGTACTTC	CASSLGRSYEQYF
TRBV28	-	TRBJ2-1	-	TGTGCCAGCAGTTTAGAGGGCTCCGATGAGCAGTTCTTC	CASSLEGSDEQFF
TRBV4-2	-	TRBJ1-4	-	TGTGCCAGCAGCCTTAGCAGGGTGGAGAATGAAAAACTGTTTTTT	CASSLSRVENEKLFF
TRBV30	-	TRBJ1-1	-	TGTGCCTGGACTCCGGCCGGGGGCACTGAAGCTTTCTTT	CAWTPAGGTEAFF
TRBV10-3	TRBD2	TRBJ2-1	-	TGTGCCATCAGTGAGTCGATTCTAGCGGGTGCCTACAATGAGCAGTTCTTC	CAISESILAGAYNEQFF
TRBV3-1/TRBV3-2	TRBD1	TRBJ1-1	-	TGTGCCAGCAGCCAAGACCCAAGGACAGGGGAGGCGGAAGCTTTCTTT	CASSQDPRTGEAEAFF
TRBV19	-	TRBJ2-6	-	TGTGCCAGTAGCACCTGGAGATCTAAGGACAGAGGGGACCGGGCCAACGTCCTGACTTTC	CASSTWRSKDRGDRANVLTF
TRBV6-5	-	TRBJ1-2	-	TGTGCCAGCAGTTACCACCGGGGAAACTATGGCTACACCTTC	CASSYHRGNYGYTF
TRBV7-2	-	TRBJ2-3	-	TGTGCCAGCAGCTTAGCGATTAGCGGTGGCACAGATACGCAGTATTTT	CASSLAISGGTDTQYF
TRBV27	-	TRBJ2-7	-	TGTGCCAGCAGTACCCGGGGAGCAGTATGGTACGAGCAGTACTTC	CASSTRGAVWYEQYF
TRBV19	TRBD1	TRBJ1-6	-	TGTGCCAGTCGGGACAGGGGGCGATCACCCCTCCACTTT	CASRDRGRSPLHF
TRBV6-5	TRBD1	TRBJ2-7	-	TGTGCCAGCAGGACAGGGTCCTACGAGCAGTACTTC	CASRTGSYEQYF
TRBV12-3/TRBV12-4	TRBD1	TRBJ1-1	-	TGTGCCAGCAGAAAAGGACAGGGGGAGGGAGCTTTCTTT	CASRKGQGEGAFF
TRBV6-5	TRBD2	TRBJ2-1	-	TGTGCCAGCAGTTACGCTACTAGCGGGAGCGGTGAGCAGTTCTTC	CASSYATSGSGEQFF
TRBV5-4	-	TRBJ1-2	-	TGTGCCAGCAGCTTGGTTGCCCGCGTGGAGGGCTACACCTTC	CASSLVARVEGYTF
TRBV2	TRBD1	TRBJ1-5	-	TGTGCCAGCAGCGATAAAGGGTCCCTCCGGACAGGAAGTAATCAGCCCCAGCATTTT	CASSDKGSLRTGSNQPQHF
TRBV5-4	-	TRBJ1-6	-	TGTGCCAGCAGCTCGATTCTAGGGGAAAACTCACCCCTCCACTTT	CASSSILGENSPLHF
TRBV7-2	TRBD1	TRBJ2-2	-	TGTGCCAGCAGCTCCTTGACAGGGGGCTCCGGGGAGCTGTTTTTT	CASSSLTGGSGELFF
TRBV30	TRBD2	TRBJ2-7	-	TGTGCCTGGAGTGCCTCTAGCGGCTACGAGCAGTACTTC	CAWSASSGYEQYF
TRBV7-9	TRBD1	TRBJ1-2	-	TGTGCCAGCAGCTCCGACGCACAGGGACAGGTGTATGGCTACACCTTC	CASSSDAQGQVYGYTF
TRBV7-9	-	TRBJ1-2	-	TGTGCCAGCAGCTTGGCAGGGAACTATGGCTACACCTTC	CASSLAGNYGYTF
TRBV7-8	-	TRBJ1-5	-	TGTGCCAGCAGCTTAGACAGGGTCTATAGCAATCAGCCCCAGCATTTT	CASSLDRVYSNQPQHF
TRBV7-9	TRBD2	TRBJ2-7	-	TGTGCCAGCAGCCTCAGACCGACTAGCGGGTACGAGCAGTACTTC	CASSLRPTSGYEQYF
TRBV7-6	TRBD2	TRBJ2-5	-	TGTGCCAGCAGCTTGACTAGCGGGGGGCAAGAGACCCAGTACTTC	CASSLTSGGQETQYF
TRBV7-3	TRBD1	TRBJ2-7	-	TGTGCCAGCAGCTTTCGACAGGGGTACGAGCAGTACTTC	CASSFRQGYEQYF
TRBV18	-	TRBJ1-6	-	TGTGCCAGCTCACCAAGAGGGATACTTAGCTCCTATAATTCACCCCTCCACTTT	CASSPRGILSSYNSPLHF
TRBV30	-	TRBJ1-1	-	TGTGCCTGGACTCTTAACAGGGATAGTACTGAAGCTTTCTTT	CAWTLNRDSTEAFF
TRBV15	-	TRBJ1-1	-	TGTGCCACCAGCAGTACATCGAACACTGAAGCTTTCTTT	CATSSTSNTEAFF
TRBV7-2	TRBD1	TRBJ1-4	few	TGTGCCAGCAGCTTGGGACAGGGGGATGAAAAACTGTTTTTT	CASSLGQGDEKLFF
TRBV7-6	TRBD2	TRBJ2-7	-	TGTGCCAGCAGCCCGCTACTAGCGGAGAGCTCCTACGAGCAGTACTTC	CASSPLLAESSYEQYF
TRBV10-3	-	TRBJ2-3	once	TGTGCCATCAGTGGAGGTAGCTCTAGCACAGATACGCAGTATTTT	CAISGGSSSTDTQYF
TRBV5-1	-	TRBJ1-5	-	TGCGCCAGCAGCACTGGACAGATCAATCAGCCCCAGCATTTT	CASSTGQINQPQHF
TRBV19	-	TRBJ1-5	-	TGTGCCAGTAGTATACAGGGCTATGGGCAGCCCCAGCATTTT	CASSIQGYGQPQHF
TRBV29-1	TRBD1	TRBJ1-1	once	TGCAGCGTTGAAGTGGACAGGGGGCTGAGTGAAGCTTTCTTT	CSVEVDRGLSEAFF
TRBV6-2/TRBV6-3	TRBD2	TRBJ2-5	-	TGTGCCAGCAGTACCGGGACTAGTGTTGAGACCCAGTACTTC	CASSTGTSVETQYF
TRBV7-2	TRBD2	TRBJ2-7	-	TGTGCCAGCAGCTTAGTAGGGACTAGCAGCTACGAGCAGTACTTC	CASSLVGTSSYEQYF